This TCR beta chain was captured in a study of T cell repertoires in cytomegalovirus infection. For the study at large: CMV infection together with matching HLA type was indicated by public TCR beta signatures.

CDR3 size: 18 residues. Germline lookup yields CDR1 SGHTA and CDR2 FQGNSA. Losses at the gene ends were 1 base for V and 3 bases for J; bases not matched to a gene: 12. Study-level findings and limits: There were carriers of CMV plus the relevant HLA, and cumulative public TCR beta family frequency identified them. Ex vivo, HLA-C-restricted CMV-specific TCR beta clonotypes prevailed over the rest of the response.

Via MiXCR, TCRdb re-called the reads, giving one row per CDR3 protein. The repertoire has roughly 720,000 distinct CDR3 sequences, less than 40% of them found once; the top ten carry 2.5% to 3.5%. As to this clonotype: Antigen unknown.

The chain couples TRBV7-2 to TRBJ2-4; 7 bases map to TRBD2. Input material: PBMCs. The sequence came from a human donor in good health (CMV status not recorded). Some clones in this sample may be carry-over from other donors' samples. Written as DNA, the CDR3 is TGTGCCAGCAGCTTAGATTCCCAAGCACTAGCGAGCAAAAACATTCAGTACTTC. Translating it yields CASSLDSQALASKNIQYF.